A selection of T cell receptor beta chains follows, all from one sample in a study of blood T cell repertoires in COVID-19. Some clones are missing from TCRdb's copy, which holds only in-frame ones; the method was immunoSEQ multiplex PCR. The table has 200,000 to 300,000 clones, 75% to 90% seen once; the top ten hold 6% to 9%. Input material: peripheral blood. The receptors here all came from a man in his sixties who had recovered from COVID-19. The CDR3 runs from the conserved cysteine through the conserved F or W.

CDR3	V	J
CAAKPGANTGELFF	TRBV19	TRBJ2-2
CASSDVGWELYF	TRBV2	TRBJ2-5
CATSDWSTGELFF	TRBV24-1	TRBJ2-2
CASSFQGDRDNPGNTIYF	TRBV5-1	TRBJ1-3
CASSYILAGGRVNEQFF	TRBV5-1	TRBJ2-1
CASSHRTGRVRDSPLHF	TRBV3-1/TRBV3-2	TRBJ1-6
CASSVGETSGETQYF	TRBV9	TRBJ2-5
CASSSAGPGELFF	TRBV12-3/TRBV12-4	TRBJ2-2
CASSPWGGPGTEAFF	TRBV4-1	TRBJ1-1
CASSRDFSSTDTQYF	TRBV5-1	TRBJ2-3
CASSLADGNSPLHF	TRBV7-9	TRBJ1-6
CASSPARARTDTQYF	TRBV14	TRBJ2-3
CASSRAGLAGFYNEQFF	TRBV3-1/TRBV3-2	TRBJ2-1
CASRKTREAFF	TRBV12-3/TRBV12-4	TRBJ1-1
CASSESPRLIAGELFF	TRBV2	TRBJ2-2
CASSVATQETQYF	TRBV9	TRBJ2-5
CASSATVTYNEQFF	TRBV25-1	TRBJ2-1
CASSPRGNTEAFF	TRBV18	TRBJ1-1
CASFRGGNQPQHF	TRBV6-5	TRBJ1-5
CATQGQLQETQYF	TRBV6-5	TRBJ2-5
CASTILGSGFTDTQYF	TRBV5-1	TRBJ2-3
CAWSVWTGMGNTEAFF	TRBV30	TRBJ1-1
CASSLTGGDEQFF	TRBV5-8	TRBJ2-1
CAISRGRGTDTQYF	TRBV10-3	TRBJ2-3
CASSQKGAGNSPLHF	TRBV3-1/TRBV3-2	TRBJ1-6
CASGLAGMDNEQFF	TRBV12-5	TRBJ2-1
CASSYTSGEQFF	TRBV5-4	TRBJ2-1
CASSRGGRDEKLFF	TRBV6-5	TRBJ1-4
CASSSRDRASGYTF	TRBV9	TRBJ1-2
CATCASGGPRETQYF	TRBV19	TRBJ2-5
CASSWTGQGEKLFF	TRBV5-1	TRBJ1-4
CASSISGRQGYTF	TRBV19	TRBJ1-2
CASSPDRITYGYTF	TRBV18	TRBJ1-2
CASSEGQGNTEAFF	TRBV6-1	TRBJ1-1
CSGYSSTEAFF	TRBV29-1	TRBJ1-1
CAWSVRAGSGANEKLFF	TRBV30	TRBJ1-4
CASSFYGTAQETQYF	TRBV5-6	TRBJ2-5
CASRLGSGINSPLHF	TRBV2	TRBJ1-6
CASSKQQGDNYGYTF	TRBV5-5	TRBJ1-2
CASSSPSTDTQYF	TRBV21-1	TRBJ2-3
CASSLGTGAGNTIYF	TRBV14	TRBJ1-3
CASSSFRVIPPMNTEAFF	TRBV7-8	TRBJ1-1
CAISTPGRSNEQFF	TRBV10-3	TRBJ2-1
CATSREGGVNIQYF	TRBV24-1	TRBJ2-4
CASSDSLAGGKLFF	TRBV5-1	TRBJ1-4